This T cell receptor beta chain is drawn from a study of regulatory T cells in long-lasting Graves disease. Study as a whole: Patients with persistent Graves' disease had over 5 years of antithyroid drugs and persistent TSH receptor antibodies. Whole-study findings and limits: Among persistent patients, a larger number of public clonotypes were shared (about 3,000) than among newly diagnosed patients (just over 950). Researchers examined only peripheral blood and not thyroid tissue. Persistent disease preferred TRBV28, TRBJ1-2 and TRBJ2-5.

Specified time point: persistent/refractory GD, antithyroid drugs over 5 years with positive TRAb. RNA extracted from PBMCs served as the sequencing template. Arm-PCR of CDR3 regions with iRepertoire HTBI primers generated TCR beta libraries. MiXCR was run by TCRdb on the multiplex PCR reads, yielding one entry per CDR3 protein. The top ten hold 6.5% to 9% of the sample, which has approximately 500,000 distinct CDR3 sequences, approximately 21% seen once. CDR3 length: 15 residues. V was trimmed by 6 bases and J by 0 bases, leaving 15 bases between them. Germline CDR1 and CDR2: SGHTA and FQGNSA. This clonotype showed up just a few times. Its antigen is still unknown.

This rearrangement joins TRBV7-2 to TRBJ2-7; possibly TRBD1 or TRBD2 for D (5 bases each). This receptor was identified in a female donor with Graves disease. The source material was peripheral blood mononuclear cells (PBMCs), sampled when the disease was refractory, from a patient treated with antithyroid drugs. CDR3 nucleotides: TGTGCCAGCAGTTCAGGGACGGCCCTCTCCTACGAGCAGTACTTC. As protein: CASSSGTALSYEQYF.